This T cell receptor beta chain was sequenced for a study of T cells after yellow fever vaccination. This clonotype turned up a few times. What it recognizes is unknown. Overall study findings and caveats: Subsequent to the booster, the majority of primary-vaccination clones reappeared (96% CD4, 88% CD8). Sorted repertoires could include abundant contaminating clonotypes from bulk cells.

V was cut by 3 bases and J by 10 bases, with 28 bases left in between. This CDR3 region has 19 residues. Germline V gene lookup returns CDR1 LGHDT and CDR2 YNNKEL (reference sequence). Each CDR3 protein gets one entry after TCRdb re-called the 5' RACE reads with MiXCR. The sample lists some 320,000 distinct CDR3 sequences, about 11% occurring once. The chain joins TRBV3-1 to TRBJ1-6, with a weak D call TRBD1 (5 bases). Sequencing used CD4+ T cells sorted from PBMCs, obtained 45 days after the yellow fever booster vaccination. The TCR originated in a man between 18 and 29 years old who received the YFV17D yellow fever vaccine. CDR3 amino acids: CASSQARGGRGVINSPLHF. CDR3 sequence (DNA): TGTGCCAGCAGCCAGGCTCGAGGTGGCCGGGGGGTAATAAACTCACCCCTCCACTTT.